The 21 T cell receptor beta chains in this list originate from one sample, sequenced in a study of T cell repertoires in cytomegalovirus infection. One entry per CDR3 protein results from TCRdb running MiXCR on the reads. The repertoire includes around 230,000 distinct CDR3 sequences, 30% to 45% of them detected once, and roughly three fifths sits in the top ten. Their recognized antigens are unknown. Sequenced here: CD8+ T cells from cultured PBMCs, sampled from culture after CMV antigen stimulation. These receptors were obtained from a human donor in good health (CMV status not recorded). Some clones in this sample may be carry-over from other donors' samples.

This chain uses TRBV20-1 with TRBJ2-1; 13 nucleotides agree with TRBD2. This CDR3 region has 24 residues. With 0 bases clipped from V and 0 bases from J, the junction kept 23 bases outside the gene matches. CDR1 is DFQATT, CDR2 SNEGSKA, per germline (reference sequence). CDR3 sequence (DNA): TGCAGTGCTAGAGATCCCTCCAGTGGGGGGGTGACTAGCGGGAGGTCGAGCTCCTACAATGAGCAGTTCTTC. The encoded protein is CSARDPSSGGVTSGRSSSYNEQFF.

This chain uses TRBV7-3 with TRBJ2-5; 8 nucleotides match TRBD1. The CDR3 has 16 amino acids. V gave up 1 base and J gave up 4 bases; unmatched junction bases: 8. Germline V gene lookup returns CDR1 SGHTA and CDR2 FQGTGA. The CDR3 bases are TGTGCCAGCAGCTTAAATGCAGGGGGCTTGGGAGAGACCCAGTACTTC. Residues: CASSLNAGGLGETQYF. Variable domain in full (rest from reference TRBV7-3 and TRBJ2-5): GAGVSQTPSNKVTEKGKYVELRCDPISGHTALYWYRQSLGQGPEFLIYFQGTGAADDSGLPNDRFFAVRPEGSVSTLKIQRTERGDSAVYLCASSLNAGGLGETQYFGPGTRLLVL.

V usage is TRBV25-1 and J usage is TRBJ1-5; D is uncertain. The CDR3 has 14 amino acids. Trimming cost V 6 bases and J 1 base, with 10 bases left between them. Germline values: CDR1 MGHDK, CDR2 SYGVNS. The CDR3 reads CASSPRYSNQPQHF. CDR3 nucleotide sequence: TGTGCCAGCAGCCCCAGATACAGCAATCAGCCCCAGCATTTT.

V usage is TRBV19 and J usage is TRBJ1-2; 7 nucleotides align to TRBD1. CDR1 is LNHDA and CDR2 is SQIVND in the germline V gene (reference sequence). V shed 6 bases, J shed 4 bases, and the junction held 2 bases outside the gene matches. CDR3 length equals 12 residues. CDR3 sequence (DNA): TGTGCCAGTAGGGCAGGGGGCTATGGCTACACCTTC. Translation: CASRAGGYGYTF.

This clonotype was counted only a few times. V and J are TRBV5-6 and TRBJ2-5; D unclear. The CDR3 has 16 residues. The V gene's germline CDR1 is SGHDT and CDR2 YYEEEE. Trimming stripped 6 bases from V and 4 bases from J, with 22 bases between. The DNA for the CDR3 is TGTGCCAGCATTCCACATGGGAAGGACGCTCGAGAGACCCAGTACTTC. Its protein product is CASIPHGKDARETQYF.

This clonotype came up a few times. This rearrangement joins TRBV29-1 to TRBJ2-7; 9 bases fit TRBD1. With 7 bases clipped from V and 4 bases from J, the junction kept 8 bases outside the gene matches. CDR1 is SQVTM, CDR2 ANQGSEA, per germline. This CDR3 spans 13 amino acids. CDR3 DNA: TGCAGCGCCGCCACCGGGACAGGGTACGAGCAGTACTTC. Translating gives CSAATGTGYEQYF.

This clonotype was recorded a few times. The V and J genes are TRBV7-8 and TRBJ2-7; 8 bases map to TRBD1. With V trimmed by 1 base and J by 2 bases, 4 bases remained unmatched. The CDR3 covers 15 residues. Germline V lookup: CDR1 SGHVS, CDR2 FQNEAQ. CDR3 amino acids: CASSLGGQGAYEQYF. As DNA, the CDR3 is TGTGCCAGCAGCTTAGGTGGACAGGGAGCCTACGAGCAGTACTTC.

This clonotype was seen only a few times. For the CDR3, the DNA is TGCGCCAGCAGGCCGTTCCACCGGCGCACAGATACGCAGTATTTT. This gives the protein CASRPFHRRTDTQYF. The genes are TRBV4-1 and TRBJ2-3; no clear D gene. V dropped 6 bases and J dropped 1 base, with 14 bases sitting between them. The CDR3 consists of 15 residues. Germline assignment: CDR1 MGHRA and CDR2 YSYEKL.

This clonotype appeared once. This may be a read error: a much more frequent sequence differs by one nucleotide. V usage is TRBV28 and J usage is TRBJ1-2, with 7 nucleotides matching TRBD1. The CDR3 consists of 21 residues. Germline trimming cut 5 bases from V and 2 bases from J; bases unmatched to any gene: 26. Looked up from germline, CDR1 is MDHEN and CDR2 is SYDVKM. CDR3 sequence reads: CASSSNDFLGRGGGKNYGYTF. For the CDR3, the DNA is TGTGCCAGCAGTAGTAATGACTTCCTTGGGAGAGGGGGCGGTAAGAACTATGGCTACACCTTC.

V and J are TRBV7-8 and TRBJ2-7; 9 bases align to TRBD2. The CDR3 spans 16 residues. Per the germline V gene, CDR1 is SGHVS and CDR2 is FQNEAQ. The V and J ends lost 1 base and 1 base, in that order; junction bases with no gene match: 5. The CDR3 nucleotides read TGTGCCAGCAGCTTAGTTGGGCTAGCGGGATCCTACGAGCAGTACTTC. This sequence encodes CASSLVGLAGSYEQYF.

This clonotype was seen ten or more times. This sequence joins TRBV4-1 and TRBJ2-7; 7 bases map to TRBD1. The junction had 8 bases not matched to a gene; V was cut back by 1 base and J by 2 bases. Germline CDR1 reads MGHRA; CDR2 reads YSYEKL. The CDR3 loop spans 16 amino acids. The CDR3 sequence is CASSQGPDRPTYEQYF. CDR3 DNA sequence: TGCGCCAGCAGCCAAGGTCCGGACAGGCCGACCTACGAGCAGTACTTC.

This clonotype came up many times. The rearrangement links TRBV12-3 or TRBV12-4 to TRBJ2-3; the D is unclear. The CDR3 spans 13 residues. V was shortened by 3 bases and J by 4 bases, with 8 bases between the two germline ends. In nucleotides, the CDR3 is TGTGCCAGCAGTTTCATAGAGTCAGATACGCAGTATTTT. This codes for CASSFIESDTQYF.

In its sample, this clonotype was seen a few times. The chain is built from TRBV28 and TRBJ2-7; 11 bases map to TRBD2. The CDR3 is 17 amino acids. The V segment lost 5 bases and the J segment 0 bases; nucleotides outside the gene matches: 9. CDR1 MDHEN and CDR2 SYDVKM come from the germline V gene. CDR3 coding DNA: TGTGCCAGCAGTCCCACCCGGACTAGCGGGTACTCCTACGAGCAGTACTTC. It codes for CASSPTRTSGYSYEQYF.

Worth noting for this clonotype: The junction and the germline gene differ at one end; a read error may be behind it. The chain combines TRBV7-9 with TRBJ1-5; no reliable D call. Germline lookup yields CDR1 SEHNR and CDR2 FQNEAQ (reference sequence). The length of the CDR3 is 14 residues. The CDR3 nucleotides read TGTGCAAGCAGCTTAGCGGTGTTCAATCAGCCCCAGCATTTT. Translation gives CASSLAVFNQPQHF.

The J gene is TRBJ1-6, the V gene TRBV10-3; 8 bases line up with TRBD1. CDR3 length equals 14 residues. V shed 5 bases and J 10 bases; nucleotides not matched to a gene: 7. Germline CDR1 and CDR2: ENHRY and SYGVKD. The CDR3 coding sequence is TGTGCCATCAGTCAGGGGGCGAAGGAGTCACCCCTCCACTTT. As protein: CAISQGAKESPLHF.

A remark on this clonotype: One junction end disagrees with the germline gene, perhaps due to a read error. The J gene is TRBJ2-6, the V gene TRBV2; TRBD2 matches 9 bases. The length of the CDR3 is 19 residues. Germline V gene data show CDR1 as SNHLY and CDR2 as FYNNEI. Here the CDR3 reads CTSSEAGGPGASGANVLTF. In DNA, the CDR3 is TGTACCAGCAGTGAAGCGGGAGGTCCAGGGGCCTCTGGGGCCAACGTCCTGACTTTC.

This rearrangement joins TRBV28 to TRBJ2-3; 8 nucleotides match TRBD2. V was pared by 3 bases and J by 2 bases, with 1 base of the junction left unmatched. The CDR3 totals 14 residues. CDR1 and CDR2 from the germline V gene are MDHEN and SYDVKM. The CDR3 loop is CASSFSGNTDTQYF. The CDR3 DNA is TGTGCCAGCAGTTTTAGCGGGAACACAGATACGCAGTATTTT.

This chain uses TRBV20-1 with TRBJ2-3; D is perhaps TRBD1 or TRBD2 (5 bases each). CDR1 DFQATT and CDR2 SNEGSKA come from the germline V gene (reference sequence). V lost 6 bases, J lost 11 bases, and 18 bases lay in between. The length of the CDR3 is 12 residues. This CDR3 reads CSAPGLQELQYF. CDR3 DNA: TGCAGTGCCCCGGGGCTTCAGGAGTTGCAGTATTTT.

This clonotype appeared a few times. The rearrangement joins TRBV5-1 to TRBJ2-3; 10 bases are shared with TRBD2. The J segment lost 4 bases and the V segment lost 1 base, leaving 9 bases of the junction unmatched. The CDR3 extends over 17 amino acids. Germline V CDR1 and CDR2: SGHRS, YFSETQ. The DNA for the CDR3 is TGCGCCAGCAGCTTGATCTCTCCTAGCGGGAGATCAGATACGCAGTATTTT. Its protein is CASSLISPSGRSDTQYF.

The CDR3 loop is CASSVRLGGRDSPLHF. The CDR3, as DNA: TGTGCCAGCAGTGTCCGTCTCGGGGGCCGGGATTCACCCCTCCACTTT. The chain has TRBV2 and TRBJ1-6; a possible D gene is TRBD1 (6 bases). The CDR3 runs 16 residues. Germline V lookup: CDR1 SNHLY, CDR2 FYNNEI. The V end lost 4 bases, the J end lost 8 bases, and 18 bases lay between the germline ends.

The V call is TRBV30, the J call TRBJ2-3, with 8 bases that match TRBD2. With 2 bases clipped from V and 3 bases from J, the junction kept 4 bases outside the gene matches. Per germline, CDR1 GTSNPN and CDR2 SVGIG (reference sequence). The CDR3 spans 14 residues. The CDR3 DNA reads TGTGCCTGGAGTCCGGGGGGGACTACAGATACGCAGTATTTT. Encoded protein: CAWSPGGTTDTQYF. The full variable domain, its missing parts supplied by reference TRBV30 and TRBJ2-3, is SQTIHQWPATLVQPVGSPLSLECTVEGTSNPNLYWYRQAAGRGLQLLFYSVGIGQISSEVPQNLSASRPQDRQFILSSKKLLLSDSGFYLCAWSPGGTTDTQYFGPGTRLTVL.